The subject of this entry is one T cell receptor (beta chain). This record belongs to a study of control samples from healthy donors and cancer patients. This table comes from immunoSEQ multiplex PCR, and its TCRdb copy is limited to in-frame clones, with some not included. The sample consists of about 58,000 clones, 90% of them appearing once. CDR1 is LGHNA and CDR2 is YNFKEQ in the germline V gene. The CDR3 spans 15 residues. V lost 2 bases and J lost 0; bases outside the gene matches: 1. The rearrangement uses TRBV4-2 and TRBJ2-3, with 8 bases that match TRBD2. This clonotype was sampled from a man aged 55 to 70 with colorectal cancer. Sequenced: PBMCs. The CDR3 is CASSQTGGSTDTQYF. CDR3 DNA: TGTGCCAGCAGCCAAACGGGGGGGAGCACAGATACGCAGTATTTT.